The sequence of this T cell receptor (beta chain) was determined in a study of cytomegalovirus exposure and HLA in healthy donors. TCRdb's copy holds only in-frame clones and misses some; the assay was immunoSEQ multiplex PCR. Of tens of thousands of clones listed, roughly 96% are singletons. The study drew the donors from its approximately 110-subject validation cohort, separate from the approximately 700-subject first cohort. Study observations and caveats: Researchers counted roughly 150 TCR beta chains as cytomegalovirus-associated. In vitro checks showed that a few CMV-associated chains really do target CMV antigens.

As concerns this clone: Its antigen is not known.

The CDR3 is 14 amino acids. V was pared by 2 bases and J by 10 bases, with 15 bases between. Germline CDR1 is LNHDA and CDR2 is SQIVND (reference sequence). This clonotype was sampled from a man aged 18 to 30 in good health and CMV-seronegative. Material: PBMCs. The chain links TRBV19 to TRBJ2-1; D possibly corresponds to TRBD2 (7 bases). The CDR3 DNA reads TGTGCCAGTAGTATACAAGGGGGGGCGGCCGAGCAGTTCTTC. Amino acid sequence: CASSIQGGAAEQFF.